This T cell receptor beta chain was obtained from a study of T-cell memory formation after mild COVID-19. The study, taken as a whole, reports: Nothing showed for sure that second-wave clones peaking on day 37 were SARS-CoV-2 specific.

The 5'RACE method, run with constant-segment primers, produced TCR alpha and TCR beta cDNA libraries (carrying sample barcodes and UMIs). Via MiXCR, TCRdb re-called the 5' RACE reads, giving one row per CDR3 protein. The sample records some 450,000 distinct CDR3 sequences, 15% to 20% being singletons. This clonotype has just a few counts. What it recognizes is unknown. In germline, CDR1 is PRHDT, CDR2 FYEKMQ (reference sequence). The ends lost 2 bases at V and 4 bases at J; junction bases unmatched: 1. The CDR3 consists of 14 residues. The receptor was isolated from an adult woman who had mild COVID-19 (a few samples of this study predate the infection). Cell type and time point are not known. The genes are TRBV13 and TRBJ2-1, with 8 bases fitting TRBD2. The sequenced material came from PBMCs or a T cell subset sorted from them (not recorded which). In DNA, the CDR3 is TGTGCCAGCAGCTTACAGCGGGAGTACAATGAGCAGTTCTTC. It is translated as CASSLQREYNEQFF.